The 14 T cell receptor beta chains below come from one sample, sequenced in a study of identical twins (dated by TCRdb to 2015 to 2016). The library was generated by 5' RACE. Data came from an Illumina HiSeq 2000. Starting from the raw public reads, TCRdb applied fastp trimming at Q25, assembled clones with MiXCR and retained in-frame beta chains. Rows with one shared CDR3 protein collapse into an entry with the most common genes and DNA. The sample includes 1,800,000 or so distinct CDR3 sequences, with under 35% observed a single time. The top ten clones comprise roughly 0.3% of the sample. Sequencing used cord blood. These receptors were obtained from a newborn girl in good health.

This clonotype was observed a handful of times. The chain combines TRBV10-3 with TRBJ1-1; D is unresolved. V lost 4 bases and J 2 bases, leaving 11 bases between the germline ends. This CDR3 spans 14 amino acids. Looked up from germline, CDR1 is ENHRY and CDR2 is SYGVKD. Written as DNA, the CDR3 is TGTGCCATCAGTGGGTATCCCTTCAACACTGAAGCTTTCTTT. It yields the protein CAISGYPFNTEAFF.

V and J are TRBV7-9 and TRBJ1-2; 7 bases are a match to TRBD1. V shed 10 bases, J shed 5 bases, and the junction held 10 bases outside the gene matches. The CDR3 is made up of 13 amino acids. The V gene's germline CDR1 is SEHNR and CDR2 FQNEAQ (reference sequence). DNA of the CDR3: TGTGCCACCATACAGGGGATGGAATATGGCTACACCTTC. This codes for CATIQGMEYGYTF.

A remark on this clonotype: The junction departs from germline at one end; a sequencing error may be responsible. The chain links TRBV6-1 to TRBJ2-4; D unresolved. The assigned J gene may be wrong: the sequence end matches TRBJ2-7 better. Germline V gene sequence: CDR1 MNHNS, CDR2 SASEGT. This CDR3 has 14 amino acids. The CDR3 protein is CASRRAAPSHEQYF. CDR3 coding DNA: TGTGCCAGCAGGAGAGCAGCTCCCTCCCACGAGCAGTACTTC.

V usage is TRBV5-1 and J usage is TRBJ2-3; 8 nucleotides match TRBD2. The V segment lost 1 base and the J segment 2 bases; nucleotides outside the gene matches: 6. The CDR3 has 16 amino acids. Germline V gene sequence: CDR1 SGHRS, CDR2 YFSETQ. In DNA form, the CDR3 reads TGCGCCAGCAGCTTGTTAGCGGGGACGGCCACAGATACGCAGTATTTT. Amino acid sequence: CASSLLAGTATDTQYF.

This clonotype has only a few counts. The chain joins TRBV11-2 to TRBJ2-3; tentative D call: TRBD2 (6 bases). The ends were cut back, 2 bases at V and 2 bases at J, with 8 bases in the middle. The CDR3 is 14 residues long. Germline CDR1 SGHAT, CDR2 FQNNGV. CDR3 amino acids: CASSLWRDTDTQYF. As DNA, the CDR3 is TGTGCCAGCAGCTTATGGCGGGACACAGATACGCAGTATTTT.

This CDR3 reads CASSPPGSGRTEAFF. The CDR3 nucleotides read TGTGCCAGCTCACCACCTGGCAGTGGGAGGACTGAAGCTTTCTTT. The chain uses TRBV18 and TRBJ1-1, with no clear D. The V end lost 0 bases, the J end lost 5 bases, and 13 bases lay between the germline ends. Germline loops: CDR1 KGHSH, CDR2 LQKENI. CDR3 length equals 15 residues.

The V gene is TRBV5-1, the J gene TRBJ1-5; 7 positions agree with TRBD1. The CDR3 is made up of 19 amino acids. J was trimmed by 5 bases and V by 0 bases; bases with no gene match: 17. Germline lookup yields CDR1 SGHRS and CDR2 YFSETQ. The CDR3 is CASSLGPRDSRAADQPQHF. CDR3 sequence (DNA): TGCGCCAGCAGCTTGGGTCCCCGGGACAGCCGGGCGGCCGATCAGCCCCAGCATTTT.

This clonotype was detected ten times or more. The chain carries TRBV10-3 and TRBJ2-4; 12 positions match TRBD1. With V trimmed by 4 bases and J by 2 bases, 3 bases remained unmatched. Per germline, CDR1 ENHRY and CDR2 SYGVKD. The CDR3 contains 16 residues. This CDR3 reads CAISGGQGATKNIQYF. DNA of the CDR3: TGTGCCATCAGTGGGGGACAGGGGGCTACCAAAAACATTCAGTACTTC.

The V gene is TRBV10-1, the J gene TRBJ2-4, with D perhaps TRBD1 (5 bases). This CDR3 contains 15 residues. Germline V gene data show CDR1 as WNHNN and CDR2 as SYGVQD (reference sequence). V lost 0 bases, J lost 13 bases, and 19 bases lay in between. This chain's CDR3 is CASSESKGAGYGQYF. In DNA, the CDR3 is TGCGCCAGCAGTGAGTCGAAAGGGGCCGGCTACGGGCAGTACTTC.

The chain couples TRBV3-1 to TRBJ2-5; D remains unclear. The V end was cut by 8 bases, the J end by 0 bases, with 10 bases between. The CDR3 has 13 amino acids. Germline assignment: CDR1 LGHDT and CDR2 YNNKEL (reference sequence). CDR3 in DNA: TGTGCCAGCGGTTCCGGGTACCAAGAGACCCAGTACTTC. It specifies CASGSGYQETQYF.

This clonotype was counted only a few times. The chain uses TRBV9 and TRBJ2-5; TRBD2 is a possible D gene (5 bases). The CDR3 extends over 15 amino acids. Germline V CDR1 and CDR2: SGDLS, YYNGEE. V lost 3 bases to trimming and J lost 2 bases, with 14 bases between them. CDR3 in amino acids: CASSENGRTQETQYF. CDR3 DNA: TGTGCCAGCAGCGAAAATGGACGGACTCAAGAGACCCAGTACTTC.

Details on this clonotype: Sequence at one end of the junction differs from germline and may be a read error. This sequence joins TRBV5-1 and TRBJ2-1; D is possibly TRBD1 or TRBD2 (5 bases each). This CDR3 is built from 15 residues. Looked up from germline, CDR1 is SGHRS and CDR2 is YFSETQ. CDR3 coding DNA: TGCGCCAGCAGCTGGGGACGGAGCTCCTACAATAAGCAGTTCTTC. Protein product: CASSWGRSSYNKQFF.

The sample holds many counts of this clonotype. The CDR3 reads CASSLPGPDTQYF. CDR3 coding DNA: TGTGCCAGCAGCTTACCAGGGCCAGATACGCAGTATTTT. V usage is TRBV7-2 and J usage is TRBJ2-3; D perhaps matches TRBD1 (5 bases). The CDR3 loop spans 13 amino acids. Germline CDR1 reads SGHTA; CDR2 reads FQGNSA. The V and J ends lost 2 bases and 4 bases respectively, with 7 bases between them.

This clonotype was recorded a few times. The chain is built from TRBV5-1 and TRBJ1-2; a possible D gene is TRBD1 (5 bases). The CDR3 extends over 17 amino acids. The V end was cut by 2 bases, the J end by 3 bases, with 20 bases between. Looked up from germline, CDR1 is SGHRS and CDR2 is YFSETQ. DNA of the CDR3: TGCGCCAGCAGCTTCGGGGGTAAAAGGGCAGTTGACTATGGCTACACCTTC. It codes for CASSFGGKRAVDYGYTF.